The clone carrying this T cell receptor (beta chain) has more than one count but fewer than ten. These data come from a study of graft-versus-host responses after intestinal transplantation. Co-plated with roughly 200,000 CFSE-labeled responder cells were roughly 200,000 irradiated, violet-dye-labeled stimulator cells. CD4 and CD8 responders that proliferated in the reaction were FACS-sorted. The repertoire was sequenced with immunoSEQ multiplex PCR; TCRdb's copy has only in-frame clones and lacks some. The sample contains about 10,000 clones, 29% of which appear only once. Overall study results and limits: Early after transplant, HvG declines were associated with peak levels of circulating GvH clones.

From germline, CDR1 is SQVTM and CDR2 ANQGSEA. J gave up 4 bases and V 4 bases, and 20 bases lay outside the gene matches. The CDR3 has 19 residues. The rearrangement uses TRBV29-1 and TRBJ2-1, with 9 bases matching TRBD2. The clonotype originates from a human patient who received an intestinal transplant. This specimen consisted of alloreactive CD8+ T cells from a mixed lymphocyte reaction culture, obtained before intestinal transplant. Documented subset: CFSE-low proliferating T cells sorted from roughly six-day pre-transplant mixed lymphocyte reaction (GvH or HvG direction). The CDR3 bases are TGCAGCGTTGGTTGGCCTAGCGGGGTTTTTGAGGTCGGTTACAATGAGCAGTTCTTC. Its protein is CSVGWPSGVFEVGYNEQFF.